The T cell receptor (beta chain) described here comes from a study of blood T cell repertoires in COVID-19. Overall study: Specimens from acute and convalescent COVID-19 originated in the United States, Italy and Spain. From T cells, B-cell-depleted T cells, or PBMCs came the material, which was cDNA or gDNA.

The V gene's germline CDR1 is LNHDA and CDR2 SQIVND (reference sequence). J was trimmed by 1 base and V by 4 bases; bases with no gene match: 6. The CDR3 runs 16 residues. Under the authors' procedure: Nucleated cell number was recorded as an estimate derived from reference gene primer amplification. TCRdb's table, derived via immunoSEQ multiplex PCR, lists solely in-frame clones and lacks some. The DNA gave D and trimming, while V, J and clone size come from that table. This sample has 110,000 or so clones; roughly 80% occur once, and the top ten carry about 7.3%. This rearrangement joins TRBV19 to TRBJ2-3; 9 bases line up with TRBD2. The material sequenced was peripheral blood. The clonotype originates from a woman in her 40s with acute or convalescent COVID-19. CDR3 sequence reads: CASSRASGAGTDTQYF. In DNA, the CDR3 is TGTGCCAGTAGTAGAGCTAGCGGGGCTGGCACAGATACGCAGTATTTT. Drawing the rest from reference TRBV19 and TRBJ2-3, the complete variable domain is DGGITQSPKYLFRKEGQNVTLSCEQNLNHDAMYWYRQDPGQGLRLIYYSQIVNDFQKGDIAEGYSVSREKKESFPLTVTSAQKNPTAFYLCASSRASGAGTDTQYFGPGTRLTVL.